This TCR beta chain was identified in a study of graft-versus-host responses after intestinal transplantation. Background on the study: All recipients were transplanted with multivisceral, liver-intestinal, or isolated intestinal grafts. Recipients were all induced with anti-thymocyte globulin, then given tacrolimus and steroids for approximately three years. Overall study results and limits: High graft-versus-host to host-versus-graft clonal ratios were found in allografts of patients who had graft-donor T cell macrochimerism.

Looked up from germline, CDR1 is LGHNA and CDR2 is YSLEER. With 3 bases removed from V and 2 bases from J, the gap between germline ends came to 4 bases. This CDR3 comprises 13 residues. TCRdb's copy holds only in-frame clones and misses some; the assay was immunoSEQ multiplex PCR. The sample has 90,000 to 150,000 clones; approximately 95% are singletons. In regard to this clone: The antigen remains undetermined.

The gene calls are TRBV4-3 and TRBJ2-2; D uncertain. The sample in question was unstimulated CD8+ T cells sorted from spleen or lymph node cells, obtained before intestinal transplant. The receptor was derived from a human donor who received an intestinal transplant. CDR3 sequence (DNA): TGCGCCAGCAGCCAGATTAACACCGGGGAGCTGTTTTTT. This encodes CASSQINTGELFF.